What follows is one T cell receptor beta chain and its context. TCRdb's copy holds only in-frame clones and misses some; the assay was immunoSEQ multiplex PCR. The sample lists 170,000 or so clones; around 73% were seen once. V was cut by 6 bases and J by 3 bases, with 18 bases left in between. The CDR3 covers 15 residues. The germline CDR1 and CDR2 sequences are MNHEY and SMNVEV (reference sequence). This entry is derived from a study of blood T cell repertoires in COVID-19. The sequence came from a woman aged 45-65 years who had recovered from COVID-19. The sample consisted of PBMCs or T cells enriched from blood (not recorded which). V is TRBV27 and J is TRBJ2-7, with D possibly matching TRBD1 (5 bases). The CDR3, as DNA: TGTGCCAGCAGGGTTAGGGGTGGCGGTATCTACGAGCAGTACTTC. Amino acid sequence: CASRVRGGGIYEQYF.